This TCR beta chain originates from a study of cytomegalovirus exposure and HLA in healthy donors. Whole-study findings and limits: Among the CMV-associated chains, three were confirmed in vitro as specific for CMV antigens. The classifier, whose performance was assessed in both the original and validation cohorts, reportedly diagnosed cytomegalovirus status with high specificity and sensitivity. First-cohort TCR clusters were later found to tend to co-occur in the 120 or so validation repertoires. It was 150 to 200 TCR beta chains that were listed as cytomegalovirus-associated.

Only in-frame clones appear in the TCRdb table, and some are missing; sequencing was by immunoSEQ multiplex PCR. Among fewer than 90,000 clones, approximately 93% were seen once, and the ten largest hold roughly 3.3%. About this clone itself: Its antigen remains unknown.

V dropped 4 bases and J dropped 4 bases, with 12 bases sitting between them. This CDR3 contains 13 residues. Germline lookup yields CDR1 SGHRS and CDR2 YFSETQ. Material: PBMCs. The chain recombines TRBV5-1 with TRBJ2-7; a possible D gene is TRBD1 (5 bases). This clonotype originated in a woman aged 18 to 35 in good health and CMV-seropositive. CDR3 sequence reads: CASSETDMYEQYF. The CDR3 DNA is TGCGCCAGCAGCGAGACGGACATGTACGAGCAGTACTTC. Complete variable domain (other parts from reference TRBV5-1 and TRBJ2-7): KAGVTQTPRYLIKTRGQQVTLSCSPISGHRSVSWYQQTPGQGLQFLFEYFSETQRNKGNFPGRFSGRQFSNSRSEMNVSTLELGDSALYLCASSETDMYEQYFGPGTRLTVT.